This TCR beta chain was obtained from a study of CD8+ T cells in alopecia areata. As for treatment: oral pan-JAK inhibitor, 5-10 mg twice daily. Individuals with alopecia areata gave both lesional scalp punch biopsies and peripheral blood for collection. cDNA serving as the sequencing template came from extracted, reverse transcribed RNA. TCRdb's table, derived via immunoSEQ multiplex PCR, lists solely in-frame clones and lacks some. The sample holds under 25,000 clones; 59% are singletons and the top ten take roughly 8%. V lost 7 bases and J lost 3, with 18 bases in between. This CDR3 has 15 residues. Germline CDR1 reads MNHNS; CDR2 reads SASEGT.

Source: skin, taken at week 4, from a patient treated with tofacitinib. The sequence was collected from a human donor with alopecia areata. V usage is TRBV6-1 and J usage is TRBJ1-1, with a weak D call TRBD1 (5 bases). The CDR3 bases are TGTGCCAGCAACCCCCGGCCAGGGTCGGACACTGAAGCTTTCTTT. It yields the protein CASNPRPGSDTEAFF.